This T cell receptor beta chain stems from a study of cytomegalovirus exposure and HLA in healthy donors. Across the study: The approximately 120 validation repertoires used the same platform as the roughly 620 first-cohort repertoires, a later analysis reported.

Turning to this clone: Antigen: not known.

The donors formed part of the approximately 120-subject validation cohort, distinct from the roughly 730-subject first cohort. Clones were read by immunoSEQ multiplex PCR, and TCRdb kept only the in-frame ones, dropping some. Among 130,000 or so clones listed, just under 90% were seen once. The CDR3 loop spans 16 amino acids. The germline V gene has CDR1 SGHNT and CDR2 YYREEE (reference sequence). V gave up 4 bases and J gave up 5 bases, with 22 bases separating them. General observations from the study: A classifier reportedly called cytomegalovirus status with high sensitivity and specificity.

The material sequenced was PBMCs. This chain uses TRBV5-4 with TRBJ2-7, with D perhaps TRBD1 (7 bases). This clonotype originated in a woman aged 30 to 39 in good health and CMV-seropositive. Here the CDR3 reads CASSPRGSKGGNEQYF. The CDR3 nucleotides read TGTGCCAGCAGCCCTCGGGGGTCAAAAGGGGGCAACGAGCAGTACTTC.